Listed here is a single T cell receptor beta chain. Antigen: not known. TCRdb used MiXCR to reprocess the 5' RACE reads, holding one entry per CDR3 protein. The table lists 77,000 or so distinct CDR3 sequences, roughly a fifth of them singletons, with roughly 6.2% in the top ten. The sample comes from a study of spatial heterogeneity in lung cancer. Study-level findings and limits: Circulating ubiquitous expanded tumor TCRs were observed more frequently at resection than at follow-up.

V shed 2 bases and J shed 4 bases, with 17 bases lying between them. The CDR3 covers 15 residues. Germline CDR1 and CDR2: GTSNPN and SVGIG (reference sequence). Time point indicated: sample taken at primary tumor resection. Unsorted whole RNA samples from tumor, nontumor lung or frozen PBMC were sequenced. A total of fewer than 80 untreated early-stage non-small cell lung cancer patients served as donors. The sequence derives from a male donor with early-stage non-small cell lung cancer. Sequenced here: PBMCs, sampled at surgery. The V gene is TRBV30, the J gene TRBJ1-2; no clear D. CDR3 sequence reads: CAWSPGEGLIYGYTF. CDR3 bases: TGTGCCTGGAGTCCTGGGGAAGGGTTAATCTATGGCTACACCTTC.